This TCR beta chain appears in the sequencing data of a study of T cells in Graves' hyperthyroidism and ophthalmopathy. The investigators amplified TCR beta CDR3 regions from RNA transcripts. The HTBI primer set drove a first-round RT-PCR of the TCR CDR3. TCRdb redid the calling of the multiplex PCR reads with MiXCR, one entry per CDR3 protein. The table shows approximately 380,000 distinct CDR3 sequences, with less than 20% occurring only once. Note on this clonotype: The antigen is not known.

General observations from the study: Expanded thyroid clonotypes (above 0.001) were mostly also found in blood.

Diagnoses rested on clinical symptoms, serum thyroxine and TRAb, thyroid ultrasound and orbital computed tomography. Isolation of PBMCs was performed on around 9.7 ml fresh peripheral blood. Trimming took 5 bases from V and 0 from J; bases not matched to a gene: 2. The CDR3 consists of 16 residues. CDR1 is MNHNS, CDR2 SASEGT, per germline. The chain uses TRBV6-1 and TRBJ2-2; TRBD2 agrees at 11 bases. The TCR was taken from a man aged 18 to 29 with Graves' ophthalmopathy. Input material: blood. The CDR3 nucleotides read TGTGCCAGCAGTCAACTAGCGGGGGCGAACACCGGGGAGCTGTTTTTT. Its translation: CASSQLAGANTGELFF.